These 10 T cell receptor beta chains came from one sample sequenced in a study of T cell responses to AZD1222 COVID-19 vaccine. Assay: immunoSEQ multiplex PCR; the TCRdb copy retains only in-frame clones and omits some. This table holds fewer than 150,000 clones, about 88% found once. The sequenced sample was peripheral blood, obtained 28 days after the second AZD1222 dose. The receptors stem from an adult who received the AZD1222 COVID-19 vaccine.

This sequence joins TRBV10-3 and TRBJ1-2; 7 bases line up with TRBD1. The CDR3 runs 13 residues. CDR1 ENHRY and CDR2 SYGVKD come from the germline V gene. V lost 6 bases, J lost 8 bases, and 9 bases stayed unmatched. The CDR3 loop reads CAISENRGWGYTF. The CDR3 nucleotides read TGTGCCATCAGCGAGAACAGGGGTTGGGGCTACACCTTC.

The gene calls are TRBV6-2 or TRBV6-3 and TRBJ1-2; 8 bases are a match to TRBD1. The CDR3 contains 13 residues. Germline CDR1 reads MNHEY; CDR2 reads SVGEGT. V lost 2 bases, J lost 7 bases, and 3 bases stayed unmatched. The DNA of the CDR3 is TGTGCCAGCAGTTACCCAGGGGGCGGTGGCTACACCTTC. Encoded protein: CASSYPGGGGYTF.

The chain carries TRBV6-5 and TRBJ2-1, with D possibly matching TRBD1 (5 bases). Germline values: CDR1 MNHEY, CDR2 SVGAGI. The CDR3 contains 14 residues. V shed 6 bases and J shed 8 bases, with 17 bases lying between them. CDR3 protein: CASRPPGFSDEQFF. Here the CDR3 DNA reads TGTGCCAGCAGGCCTCCAGGGTTCAGCGATGAGCAGTTCTTC.

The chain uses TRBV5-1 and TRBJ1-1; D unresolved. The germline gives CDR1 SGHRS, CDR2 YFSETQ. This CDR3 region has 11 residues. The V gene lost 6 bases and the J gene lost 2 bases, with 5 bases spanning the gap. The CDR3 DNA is TGCGCCAGCAAGCTTAACACTGAAGCTTTCTTT. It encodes CASKLNTEAFF. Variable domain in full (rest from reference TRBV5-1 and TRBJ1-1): KAGVTQTPRYLIKTRGQQVTLSCSPISGHRSVSWYQQTPGQGLQFLFEYFSETQRNKGNFPGRFSGRQFSNSRSEMNVSTLELGDSALYLCASKLNTEAFFGQGTRLTVV.

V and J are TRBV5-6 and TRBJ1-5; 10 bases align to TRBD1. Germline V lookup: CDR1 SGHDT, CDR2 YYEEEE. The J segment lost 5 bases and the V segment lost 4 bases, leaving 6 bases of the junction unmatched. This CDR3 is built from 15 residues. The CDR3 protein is CASSSGTGVYQPQHF. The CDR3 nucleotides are TGTGCCAGCAGCAGCGGGACAGGGGTTTATCAGCCCCAGCATTTT.

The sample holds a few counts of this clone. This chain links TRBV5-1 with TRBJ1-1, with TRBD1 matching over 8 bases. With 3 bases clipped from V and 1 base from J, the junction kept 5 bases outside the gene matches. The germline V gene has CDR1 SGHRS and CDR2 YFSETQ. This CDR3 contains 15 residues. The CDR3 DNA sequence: TGCGCCAGCAGCTCCCAACAGGGGGGGAACACTGAAGCTTTCTTT. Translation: CASSSQQGGNTEAFF. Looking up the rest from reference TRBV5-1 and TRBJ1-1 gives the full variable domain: KAGVTQTPRYLIKTRGQQVTLSCSPISGHRSVSWYQQTPGQGLQFLFEYFSETQRNKGNFPGRFSGRQFSNSRSEMNVSTLELGDSALYLCASSSQQGGNTEAFFGQGTRLTVV.

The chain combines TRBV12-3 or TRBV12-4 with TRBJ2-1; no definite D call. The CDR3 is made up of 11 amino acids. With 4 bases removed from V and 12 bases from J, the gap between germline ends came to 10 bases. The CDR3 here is CASSYRVVQFF. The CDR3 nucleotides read TGTGCCAGCAGTTATAGGGTGGTGCAGTTCTTC.

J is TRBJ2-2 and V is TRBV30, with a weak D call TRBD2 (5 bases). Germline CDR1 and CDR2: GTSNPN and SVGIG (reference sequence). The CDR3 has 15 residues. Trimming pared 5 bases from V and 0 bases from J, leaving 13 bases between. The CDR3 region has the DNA TGTGCCTGGGCCGCGGGCGGAACGAACACCGGGGAGCTGTTTTTT. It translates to CAWAAGGTNTGELFF.

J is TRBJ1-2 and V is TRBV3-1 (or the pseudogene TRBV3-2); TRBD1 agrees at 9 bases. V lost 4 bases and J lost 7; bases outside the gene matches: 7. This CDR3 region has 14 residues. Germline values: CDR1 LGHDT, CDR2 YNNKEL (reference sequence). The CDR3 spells CASSRTGAVSGYTF. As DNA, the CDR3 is TGTGCCAGCAGCCGGACAGGGGCAGTAAGTGGCTACACCTTC.

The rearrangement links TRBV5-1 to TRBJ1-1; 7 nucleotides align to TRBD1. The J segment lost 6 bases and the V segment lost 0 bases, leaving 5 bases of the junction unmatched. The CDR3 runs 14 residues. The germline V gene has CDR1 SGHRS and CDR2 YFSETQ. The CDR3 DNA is TGCGCCAGCAGCTTGGAGGGGGCTTCACCTGAAGCTTTCTTT. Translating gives CASSLEGASPEAFF.